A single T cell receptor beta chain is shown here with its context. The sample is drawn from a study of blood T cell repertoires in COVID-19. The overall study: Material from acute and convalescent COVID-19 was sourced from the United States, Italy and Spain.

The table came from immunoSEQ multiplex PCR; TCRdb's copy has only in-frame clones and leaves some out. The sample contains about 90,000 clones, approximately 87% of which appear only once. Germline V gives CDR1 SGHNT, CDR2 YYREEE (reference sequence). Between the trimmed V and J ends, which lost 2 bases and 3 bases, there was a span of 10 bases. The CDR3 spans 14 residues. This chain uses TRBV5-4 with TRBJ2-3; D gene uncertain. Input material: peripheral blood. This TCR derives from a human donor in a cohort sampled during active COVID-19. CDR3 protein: CASSLDRVTDTQYF. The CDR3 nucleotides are TGTGCCAGCAGCTTAGACCGGGTGACAGATACGCAGTATTTT.